A single sample gave rise to the 20 T cell receptor beta chains below, sequenced in a study of T cell changes during pregnancy in multiple sclerosis. Sequenced by immunoSEQ multiplex PCR; TCRdb stores in-frame clones only, minus some. There are more than 65,000 clones in the sample; just over 90% occur only once, and roughly 2.5% lies in the top ten. The material was peripheral blood, obtained in the first trimester of pregnancy. The receptors derive from a female donor with multiple sclerosis, enrolled in a pregnancy study.

This chain links TRBV9 with TRBJ2-5; 9 positions match TRBD1. The germline V gene has CDR1 SGDLS and CDR2 YYNGEE. The J segment lost 2 bases and the V segment lost 7 bases, leaving 6 bases of the junction unmatched. The CDR3 consists of 14 residues. The CDR3 reads CASQTGTGQETQYF. CDR3 bases: TGTGCCAGCCAGACCGGGACAGGGCAAGAGACCCAGTACTTC.

This sequence joins TRBV7-9 and TRBJ1-1, with D possibly TRBD1 on 5 matching bases. The CDR3 sequence is 15 residues long. The V end lost 4 bases, the J end lost 4 bases, and 16 bases lay between the germline ends. Germline values: CDR1 SEHNR, CDR2 FQNEAQ (reference sequence). The CDR3 spells CASSSPRGESTEAFF. The CDR3 bases are TGTGCCAGCAGCTCTCCGCGGGGGGAGTCCACTGAAGCTTTCTTT.

The chain carries TRBV5-1 and TRBJ2-7; 8 bases fit TRBD2. The V gene's germline CDR1 is SGHRS and CDR2 YFSETQ. CDR3 size: 16 residues. Germline trimming cut 2 bases from V and 4 bases from J; bases unmatched to any gene: 11. This CDR3 is CASSFSISGGDYEQYF. The CDR3 nucleotides are TGCGCCAGCAGCTTTAGTATATCCGGGGGGGATTACGAGCAGTACTTC.

The rearrangement uses TRBV7-3 and TRBJ2-5; no definite D call. In germline, CDR1 is SGHTA, CDR2 FQGTGA. The CDR3 covers 13 residues. Deletions cut 4 bases from V and 2 bases from J, with 8 bases between. CDR3 nucleotides: TGTGCCAGCAGCTATACGGTTCAAGAGACCCAGTACTTC. Its translation: CASSYTVQETQYF.

This chain uses TRBV28 with TRBJ2-1; 9 bases match TRBD2. V was pared by 3 bases and J by 9 bases, with 12 bases of the junction left unmatched. CDR3 length equals 16 residues. Germline V gene lookup returns CDR1 MDHEN and CDR2 SYDVKM. CDR3 nucleotide sequence: TGTGCCAGCAGTTTCCTTCATAGCGGGAGAAAGGGTGAGCAGTTCTTC. Residues: CASSFLHSGRKGEQFF. Variable domain in full (rest from reference TRBV28 and TRBJ2-1): DVKVTQSSRYLVKRTGEKVFLECVQDMDHENMFWYRQDPGLGLRLIYFSYDVKMKEKGDIPEGYSVSREKKERFSLILESASTNQTSMYLCASSFLHSGRKGEQFFGPGTRLTVL.

The chain links TRBV2 to TRBJ1-5; no reliable D call. V was cut by 2 bases and J by 3 bases, with 8 bases left in between. The CDR3 sequence is 14 residues long. Germline V CDR1 and CDR2: SNHLY, FYNNEI. CDR3 protein: CASSESGNNQPQHF. In DNA, the CDR3 is TGTGCCAGCAGTGAATCGGGGAACAATCAGCCCCAGCATTTT.

V is TRBV5-5 and J is TRBJ1-2; TRBD1 aligns across 8 bases. The CDR3 contains 16 residues. Looked up from germline, CDR1 is SGHKS and CDR2 is YYEKEE (reference sequence). V gave up 4 bases and J gave up 4 bases; unmatched junction bases: 12. Here the CDR3 reads CASSAPGTGLSYGYTF. The CDR3 DNA reads TGTGCCAGCAGCGCTCCCGGGACAGGTTTGAGCTATGGCTACACCTTC.

This chain connects TRBV7-2 to TRBJ2-5; D is tentatively TRBD1 or TRBD2 (6 bases each). Germline-derived CDR1 and CDR2 are SGHTA and FQGNSA. CDR3 length equals 13 residues. Trimming removed 5 bases from V and 5 bases from J, with 12 bases in between. CDR3 sequence (DNA): TGTGCCAGCAGCCTAGGGGGGCGGGAGACCCAGTACTTC. Encoded protein: CASSLGGRETQYF.

The chain carries TRBV7-9 and TRBJ2-1; D might be TRBD1 (5 bases). V shed 3 bases and J shed 8 bases, with 17 bases lying between them. The CDR3 runs 15 residues. The germline V gene encodes CDR1 SEHNR and CDR2 FQNEAQ (reference sequence). CDR3 nucleotides: TGTGCCAGCAGCTTCCGTATAGGGGAAGTAGATGAGCAGTTCTTC. It yields the protein CASSFRIGEVDEQFF.

This clone was picked up a small number of times. The chain is built from TRBV30 and TRBJ1-2; a weak D match, TRBD1 (5 bases). Germline V gene lookup returns CDR1 GTSNPN and CDR2 SVGIG (reference sequence). CDR3 length: 13 residues. V was clipped by 0 bases and J by 6 bases, with 11 bases between them. The CDR3 DNA reads as TGTGCCTGGAGTGTCCAGGGAATACATGGCTACACCTTC. Translation: CAWSVQGIHGYTF.

V gene TRBV2 combines with J gene TRBJ2-2, with 9 bases lining up with TRBD2. Germline V CDR1 and CDR2: SNHLY, FYNNEI. The ends lost 8 bases at V and 3 bases at J; junction bases unmatched: 7. The CDR3 has 15 residues. The CDR3 bases are TGTGCCAGCGGGCAGCGGGGGGCGGACACCGGGGAGCTGTTTTTT. It codes for CASGQRGADTGELFF.

The V call is TRBV21-1, the J call TRBJ2-7; TRBD1 is taken as the D call from the table, unchecked against the DNA. TRBV21-1 represents a pseudogene. The CDR3 consists of 18 residues. The CDR3 loop is CASSKVAPIRDRGYEQYF. CDR3 bases: TGTGCCAGCAGCAAAGTGGCCCCTATCCGGGACAGGGGCTACGAGCAGTACTTC.

CDR3 protein: CASSTLGGPNTEAFF. CDR3 bases: TGTGCCAGTAGTACCCTAGGGGGCCCGAACACTGAAGCTTTCTTT. The chain uses TRBV19 and TRBJ1-1; 7 bases are shared with TRBD1. Per germline, CDR1 LNHDA and CDR2 SQIVND (reference sequence). The trim removed 4 bases at V and 1 base at J, leaving 6 bases unmatched. The CDR3 is made up of 15 amino acids.

V usage is TRBV7-2 and J usage is TRBJ2-3; D might be TRBD2 (6 bases). This CDR3 contains 15 residues. Germline assignment: CDR1 SGHTA and CDR2 FQGNSA. With 2 bases removed from V and 5 bases from J, the gap between germline ends came to 14 bases. CDR3 in amino acids: CASSLKAVAVDTQYF. Here the CDR3 DNA reads TGTGCCAGCAGCTTAAAGGCAGTAGCGGTAGATACGCAGTATTTT.

The J gene is TRBJ2-2, the V gene TRBV7-2; D is ambiguous. This CDR3 is 14 amino acids long. Germline V gene lookup returns CDR1 SGHTA and CDR2 FQGNSA. The V and J ends lost 1 base and 4 bases respectively, with 7 bases between them. The CDR3 loop is CASSLVRSTGELFF. The CDR3 bases are TGTGCCAGCAGCTTAGTCCGGAGCACCGGGGAGCTGTTTTTT.

The chain uses TRBV30 and TRBJ1-1; D gene uncertain. The V end was cut by 0 bases, the J end by 7 bases, with 6 bases between. CDR3 length: 11 amino acids. CDR1 and CDR2 (germline): GTSNPN, SVGIG (reference sequence). Here the CDR3 DNA reads TGTGCCTGGAGTGTACGGGGTGAAGCTTTCTTT. Its translation: CAWSVRGEAFF.

This clone was detected only once. The rearrangement links TRBV18 to TRBJ2-7, with D maybe TRBD2 (6 bases). Germline values: CDR1 KGHSH, CDR2 LQKENI. V lost 3 bases and J 0 bases, leaving 12 bases between the germline ends. This CDR3 contains 15 residues. The CDR3 region is CASSPEGGSSYEQYF. Here the CDR3 DNA reads TGTGCCAGCTCACCTGAGGGAGGCAGCTCCTACGAGCAGTACTTC.

This clone has just one count. This chain uses TRBV2 with TRBJ2-3; no firm D call. Germline V gives CDR1 SNHLY, CDR2 FYNNEI. The CDR3 runs to 12 residues. V was cut by 2 bases and J by 3 bases, with 3 bases left in between. The DNA for the CDR3 is TGTGCCAGCAGTGAATATACAGATACGCAGTATTTT. Protein product: CASSEYTDTQYF.

The rearrangement links TRBV5-1 to TRBJ2-7; D is uncertain. The germline V gene encodes CDR1 SGHRS and CDR2 YFSETQ. V lost 0 bases and J lost 4, with 5 bases in between. The CDR3 consists of 12 residues. The CDR3 DNA sequence: TGCGCCAGCAGCTTGGACGGTTACGAGCAGTACTTC. It is translated as CASSLDGYEQYF.

This clone has only a few counts. J is TRBJ1-1 and V is TRBV5-4; no definite D call. The CDR3 sequence is 11 residues long. Trimming pared 9 bases from V and 1 base from J, leaving 7 bases between. In germline, CDR1 is SGHNT, CDR2 YYREEE (reference sequence). CDR3 residues: CATNRNTEAFF. Written as DNA, the CDR3 is TGTGCCACCAACAGGAACACTGAAGCTTTCTTT.